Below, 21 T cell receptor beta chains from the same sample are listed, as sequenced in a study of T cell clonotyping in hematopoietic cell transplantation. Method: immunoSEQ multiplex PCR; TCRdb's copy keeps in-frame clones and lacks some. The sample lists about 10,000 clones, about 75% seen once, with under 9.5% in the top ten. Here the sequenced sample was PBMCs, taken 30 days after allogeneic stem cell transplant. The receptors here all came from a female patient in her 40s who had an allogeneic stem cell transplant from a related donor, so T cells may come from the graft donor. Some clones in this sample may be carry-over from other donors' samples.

The CDR3 sequence: CAWSTLSYTEAFF. DNA of the CDR3: TGTGCCTGGAGTACCCTGAGTTACACTGAAGCTTTCTTT. The chain couples TRBV30 to TRBJ1-1; D is unclear. The germline V gene encodes CDR1 GTSNPN and CDR2 SVGIG (reference sequence). Trimming stripped 2 bases from V and 3 bases from J, with 10 bases between. The CDR3 covers 13 residues.

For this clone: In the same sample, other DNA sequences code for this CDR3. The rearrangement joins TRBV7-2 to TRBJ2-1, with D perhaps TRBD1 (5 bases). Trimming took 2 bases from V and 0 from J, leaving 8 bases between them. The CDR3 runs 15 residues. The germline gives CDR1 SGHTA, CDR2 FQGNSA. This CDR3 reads CASSLRGPSYNEQFF. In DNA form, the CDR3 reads TGTGCCAGCAGCTTAAGGGGTCCCTCCTACAATGAGCAGTTCTTC. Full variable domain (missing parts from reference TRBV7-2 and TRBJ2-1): GAGVSQSPSNKVTEKGKDVELRCDPISGHTALYWYRQSLGQGLEFLIYFQGNSAPDKSGLPSDRFSAERTGGSVSTLTIQRTQQEDSAVYLCASSLRGPSYNEQFFGPGTRLTVL.

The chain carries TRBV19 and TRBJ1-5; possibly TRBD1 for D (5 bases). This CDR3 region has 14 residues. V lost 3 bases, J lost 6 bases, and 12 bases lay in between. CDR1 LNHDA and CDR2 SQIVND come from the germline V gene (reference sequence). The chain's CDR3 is CASSMGGEGQPQHF. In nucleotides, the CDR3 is TGTGCCAGTAGTATGGGAGGGGAAGGTCAGCCCCAGCATTTT.

The CDR3 sequence is CASSRSMNTGELFF. The CDR3 region has the DNA TGCGCCAGCTCTAGATCAATGAACACCGGGGAGCTGTTTTTT. This chain connects TRBV5-1 to TRBJ2-2; no definite D call. With 7 bases removed from V and 1 base from J, the gap between germline ends came to 11 bases. The CDR3 is 14 amino acids. Germline assignment: CDR1 SGHRS and CDR2 YFSETQ.

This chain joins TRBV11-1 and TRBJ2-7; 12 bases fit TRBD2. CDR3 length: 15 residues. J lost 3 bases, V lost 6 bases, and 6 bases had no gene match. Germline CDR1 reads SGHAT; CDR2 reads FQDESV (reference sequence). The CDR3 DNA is TGTGCCAGCAGTCGGACTAGCGGGAATCGCTACGAGCAGTACTTC. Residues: CASSRTSGNRYEQYF.

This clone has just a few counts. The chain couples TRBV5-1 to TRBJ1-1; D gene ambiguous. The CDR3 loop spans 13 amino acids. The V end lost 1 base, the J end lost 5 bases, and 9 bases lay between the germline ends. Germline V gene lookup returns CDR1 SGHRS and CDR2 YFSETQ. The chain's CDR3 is CASSLRGWTEAFF. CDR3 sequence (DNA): TGCGCCAGCAGCTTGAGAGGGTGGACTGAAGCTTTCTTT.

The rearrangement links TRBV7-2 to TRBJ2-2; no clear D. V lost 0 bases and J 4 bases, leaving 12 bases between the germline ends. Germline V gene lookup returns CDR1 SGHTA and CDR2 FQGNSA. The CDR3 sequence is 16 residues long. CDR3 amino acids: CASSLARLDRTGELFF. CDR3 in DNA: TGTGCCAGCAGCTTAGCGAGGCTAGATCGCACCGGGGAGCTGTTTTTT.

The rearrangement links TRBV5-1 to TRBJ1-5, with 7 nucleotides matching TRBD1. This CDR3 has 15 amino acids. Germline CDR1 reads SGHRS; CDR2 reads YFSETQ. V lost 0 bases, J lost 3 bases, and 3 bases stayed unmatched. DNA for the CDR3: TGCGCCAGCAGCTTGGGGGGACAGATCAATCAGCCCCAGCATTTT. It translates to CASSLGGQINQPQHF.

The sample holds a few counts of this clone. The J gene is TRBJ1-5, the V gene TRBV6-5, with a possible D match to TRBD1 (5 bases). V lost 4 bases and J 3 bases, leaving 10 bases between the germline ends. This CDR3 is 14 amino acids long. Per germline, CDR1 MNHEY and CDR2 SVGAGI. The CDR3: CASSLARVNQPQHF. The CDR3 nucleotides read TGTGCCAGCAGTTTAGCCAGGGTCAATCAGCCCCAGCATTTT.

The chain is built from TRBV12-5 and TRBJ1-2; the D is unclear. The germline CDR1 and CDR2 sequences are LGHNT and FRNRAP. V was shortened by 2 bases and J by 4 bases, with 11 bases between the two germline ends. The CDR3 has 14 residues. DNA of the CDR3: TGTGCTAGTGGTTTGCCGGGCATTTTCTATGGCTACACCTTC. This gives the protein CASGLPGIFYGYTF. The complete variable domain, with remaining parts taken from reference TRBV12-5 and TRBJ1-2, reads DARVTQTPRHKVTEMGQEVTMRCQPILGHNTVFWYRQTMMQGLELLAYFRNRAPLDDSGMPKDRFSAEMPDATLATLKIQPSEPRDSAVYFCASGLPGIFYGYTFGSGTRLTVV.

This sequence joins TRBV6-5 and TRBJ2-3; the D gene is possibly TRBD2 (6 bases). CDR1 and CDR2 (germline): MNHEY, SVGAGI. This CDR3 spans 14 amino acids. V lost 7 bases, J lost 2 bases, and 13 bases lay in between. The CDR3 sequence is CASNMGGVTDTQYF. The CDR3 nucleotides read TGTGCCAGCAATATGGGCGGGGTCACAGATACGCAGTATTTT.

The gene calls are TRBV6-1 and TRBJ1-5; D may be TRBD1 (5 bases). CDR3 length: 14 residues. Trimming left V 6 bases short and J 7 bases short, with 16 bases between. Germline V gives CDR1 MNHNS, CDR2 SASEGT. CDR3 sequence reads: CASSLDSRVQPQHF. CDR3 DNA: TGTGCCAGCAGCCTAGACAGTCGGGTACAGCCCCAGCATTTT.

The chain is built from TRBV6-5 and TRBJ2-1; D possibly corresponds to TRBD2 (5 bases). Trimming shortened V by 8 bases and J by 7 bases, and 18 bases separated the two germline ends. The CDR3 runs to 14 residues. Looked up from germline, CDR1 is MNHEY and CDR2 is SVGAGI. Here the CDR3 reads CASRARVQPNEQFF. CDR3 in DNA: TGTGCCAGCCGCGCGAGGGTGCAGCCTAATGAGCAGTTCTTC.

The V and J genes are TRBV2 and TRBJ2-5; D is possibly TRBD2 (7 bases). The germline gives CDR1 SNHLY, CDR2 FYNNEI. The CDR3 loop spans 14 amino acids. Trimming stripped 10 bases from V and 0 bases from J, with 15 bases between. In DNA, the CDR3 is TGTGCCACCCAAGGGGGGGTGTACCAAGAGACCCAGTACTTC. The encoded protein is CATQGGVYQETQYF.

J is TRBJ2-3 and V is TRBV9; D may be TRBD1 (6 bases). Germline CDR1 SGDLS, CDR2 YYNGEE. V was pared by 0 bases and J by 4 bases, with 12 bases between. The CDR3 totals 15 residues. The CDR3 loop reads CASSVDPGEADTQYF. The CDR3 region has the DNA TGTGCCAGCAGCGTAGATCCAGGGGAAGCAGATACGCAGTATTTT.

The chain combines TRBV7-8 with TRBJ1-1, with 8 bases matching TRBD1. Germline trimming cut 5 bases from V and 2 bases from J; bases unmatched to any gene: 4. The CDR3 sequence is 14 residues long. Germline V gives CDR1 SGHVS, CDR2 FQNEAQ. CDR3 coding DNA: TGTGCCAGCAGCCCAGGGGGCCCTAACACTGAAGCTTTCTTT. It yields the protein CASSPGGPNTEAFF.

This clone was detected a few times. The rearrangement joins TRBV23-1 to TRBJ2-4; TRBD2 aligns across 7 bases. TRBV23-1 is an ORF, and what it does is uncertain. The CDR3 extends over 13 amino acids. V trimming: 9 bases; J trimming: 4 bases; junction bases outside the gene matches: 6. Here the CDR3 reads CARRGSPKNIQYF. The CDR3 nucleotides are TGCGCCAGGCGGGGGTCGCCAAAAAACATTCAGTACTTC.

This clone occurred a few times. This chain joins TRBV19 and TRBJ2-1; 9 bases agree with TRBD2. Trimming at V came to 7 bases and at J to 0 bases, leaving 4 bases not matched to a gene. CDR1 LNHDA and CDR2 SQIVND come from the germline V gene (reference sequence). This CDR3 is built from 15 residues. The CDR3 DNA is TGTGCCAGTATGGATAGCGGGAGCTCCTACAATGAGCAGTTCTTC. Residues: CASMDSGSSYNEQFF.

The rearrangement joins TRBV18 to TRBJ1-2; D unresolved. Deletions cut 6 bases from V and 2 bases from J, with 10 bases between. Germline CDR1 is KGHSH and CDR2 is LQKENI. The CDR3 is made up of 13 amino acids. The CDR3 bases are TGTGCCAGCTCTACGGGAAAAAACTATGGCTACACCTTC. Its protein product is CASSTGKNYGYTF.

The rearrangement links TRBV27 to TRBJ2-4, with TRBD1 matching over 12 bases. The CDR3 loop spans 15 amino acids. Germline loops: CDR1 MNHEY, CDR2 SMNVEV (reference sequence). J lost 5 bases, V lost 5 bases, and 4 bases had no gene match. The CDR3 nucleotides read TGTGCCAGCAGTGGGACAGGGGGCCGACAAAACATTCAGTACTTC. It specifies CASSGTGGRQNIQYF.

For the CDR3, the DNA is TGTGCCAGCAGCCGAGCGGGAGGGGGGGATTACAATGAGCAGTTCTTC. Its translation is CASSRAGGGDYNEQFF. This chain joins TRBV7-6 and TRBJ2-1, with 10 bases fitting TRBD2. CDR1 SGHVS and CDR2 FNYEAQ come from the germline V gene. V lost 5 bases, J lost 4 bases, and 8 bases stayed unmatched. CDR3 length equals 16 residues.